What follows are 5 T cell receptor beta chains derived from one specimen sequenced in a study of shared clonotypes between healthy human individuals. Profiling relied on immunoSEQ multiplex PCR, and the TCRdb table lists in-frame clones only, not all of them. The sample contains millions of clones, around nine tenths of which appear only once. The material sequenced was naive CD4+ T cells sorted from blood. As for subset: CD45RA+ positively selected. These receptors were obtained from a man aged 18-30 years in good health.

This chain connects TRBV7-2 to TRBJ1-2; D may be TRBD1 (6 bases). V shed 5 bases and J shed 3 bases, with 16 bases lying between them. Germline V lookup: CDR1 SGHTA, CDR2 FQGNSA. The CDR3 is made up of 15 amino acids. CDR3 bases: TGTGCCAGCAGCCCCCCGGGACAAAATTACTATGGCTACACCTTC. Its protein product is CASSPPGQNYYGYTF.

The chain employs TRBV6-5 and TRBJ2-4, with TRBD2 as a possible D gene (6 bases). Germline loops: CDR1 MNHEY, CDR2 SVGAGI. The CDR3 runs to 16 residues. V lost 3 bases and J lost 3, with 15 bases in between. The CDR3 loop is CASSYTPSAGKNIQYF. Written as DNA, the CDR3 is TGTGCCAGCAGTTATACCCCCTCAGCGGGCAAAAACATTCAGTACTTC.

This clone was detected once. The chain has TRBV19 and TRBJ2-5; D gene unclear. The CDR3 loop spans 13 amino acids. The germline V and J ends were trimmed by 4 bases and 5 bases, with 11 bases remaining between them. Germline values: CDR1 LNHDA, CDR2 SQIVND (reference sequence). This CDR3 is CASSRPPEETQYF. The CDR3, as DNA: TGTGCCAGTAGTAGGCCCCCGGAGGAGACCCAGTACTTC. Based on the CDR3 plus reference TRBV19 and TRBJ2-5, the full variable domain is DGGITQSPKYLFRKEGQNVTLSCEQNLNHDAMYWYRQDPGQGLRLIYYSQIVNDFQKGDIAEGYSVSREKKESFPLTVTSAQKNPTAFYLCASSRPPEETQYFGPGTRLLVL.

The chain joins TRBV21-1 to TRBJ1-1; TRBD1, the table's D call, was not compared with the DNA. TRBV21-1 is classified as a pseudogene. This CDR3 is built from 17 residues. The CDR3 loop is CASSGGQGAPIGTEAFF. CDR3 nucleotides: TGTGCCAGCAGCGGAGGACAGGGGGCCCCTATCGGCACTGAAGCTTTCTTT.

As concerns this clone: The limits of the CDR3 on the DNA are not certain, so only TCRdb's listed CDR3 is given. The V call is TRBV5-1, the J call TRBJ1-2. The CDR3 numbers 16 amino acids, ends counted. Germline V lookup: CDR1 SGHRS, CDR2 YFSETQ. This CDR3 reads CASSFGNGRVVHGYTF.